The source of this T cell receptor beta chain is a study of tumor-infiltrating lymphocytes in primary liver carcinoma (dated by TCRdb to 2015 to 2018). Some background on the complete study: The five patients, three men and two women aged 30 to 69 years, had hepatocellular carcinoma (four) or combined HCC and intrahepatic cholangiocarcinoma (one). The tumors of the five patients were staged as T1-T3 N0M0, with maximum diameters ranging from roughly 4 to 10 cm. Samples yielded roughly 3.5 to 8 million productive TCRbeta reads; read depth did not differ significantly between tissue types. For each liver tumor, the study sampled five regions along with adjacent normal tissue and blood, and applied TCRbeta repertoire sequencing, expression microarrays and whole-exome sequencing. A total of 35 specimens from 5 patients underwent TCRbeta repertoire sequencing, comprising some 25 tumor regions, 5 adjacent noncancerous liver tissues and 5 peripheral blood samples. Reproducibility between technical replicate repertoires was high, with correlation coefficients above 0.95 and mean shared-clone rates approximately 0.88.

This clonotype has more than one count but fewer than ten. This clone's antigen is unknown. No clone much larger than this one lies a single base away; base qualities are absent. Overall results and qualifications from the work: Repertoire overlap was found to be higher between tumor regions (mean roughly 36%) than between tumor-adjacent (around 17%) or tumor-blood (about 15%) pairs, consistent with antigen-driven expansion. A significantly larger repertoire fraction was made up by the top 250 clones in tumors than in blood (p = 0.039). Since the samples were bulk and unsorted, there was no way to compare CD4+ and CD8+ T cell repertoires. The study included only four to six patients, and the authors note findings should be validated in a larger study. Only the TCR beta chain was sequenced, so true repertoire diversity is likely underestimated because unpaired alpha chains were not captured.

Total RNA and DNA were co-extracted from about 19-30 mg of bulk tissue with the AllPrep DNA/RNA mini kit, without cell sorting. Surgical resection was performed in China between late 2015 and early 2016 on about 5 patients with histopathologically diagnosed primary liver carcinoma. Chronic HBV infection was present in the patients, and the patients were treatment-naive at sampling. Each fresh piece of tumor and adjacent tissue was cut in two, with one half stored in RNAlater at -80 degrees C and the other half sent for histology. Starting from 500 to 600 ng total RNA, TCRbeta-specific cDNA was produced by reverse transcription with a constant-region primer and ProtoScript II reverse transcriptase. TCRbeta libraries were built with three nested multiplex PCR rounds, a slightly modified ARM-PCR procedure. Multiplex TRBV1-TRBV30 forward primers and a Cbeta reverse primer were used in the first two PCR rounds, each of which was run for 10 to 11 cycles. Sample barcodes and Illumina adapters were added in a final 25-cycle PCR with Deep VentR polymerase. Before sequencing, amplicons of 200-500 bp were purified from gel using a QIAquick gel extraction kit. TCRbeta amplicons were sequenced on an Illumina HiSeq 2500 with 250-bp paired-end reads. Turning to the authors' computational methods: Trimmomatic v0.33 was used to quality-trim the reads, and FLASH v1.2.11 was used to merge paired reads so that full CDR3 sequences could be recovered. MiGEC v1.2.1b assigned V, D and J germline segments to the rearranged TCRbeta sequences. Clonotype statistics and Shannon-Wiener diversity indices were computed with VDJtools v1.0.0. To cut down on sampling bias, every analysis after diversity analysis relied on just the 250 most abundant clonotypes from each sample. TCRdb redid the processing of the public reads, applying fastp at Q25 and MiXCR, and retained in-frame beta chains. A single entry per CDR3 protein holds the most common genes and DNA from its merged rows. V and J calls and clone size were set by TCRdb, not the authors. The sample table shows more than 100,000 distinct CDR3 sequences, and around two thirds are seen once. The top ten clones comprise over 8% of the sample.

The germline V gene yields SQVTM for CDR1 and ANQGSEA for CDR2. V is reduced by 7 bases and J by 2 bases, leaving a spacing of 12 bases between them. The CDR3 goes from the cysteine to the phenylalanine over 14 residues. Only the CDR3 region is kept as DNA, spanning 42 bases read in frame from base 1. This TCR was recovered from a woman between 55 and 75 years old with primary liver carcinoma and hepatitis B virus infection. The V gene is TRBV29-1 and the J gene is TRBJ2-6, and perhaps TRBD2 as D gene, on 6 matching bases. The specimen was tumor-adjacent normal liver tissue. The CDR3: CSAGGETGANVLTF. In nucleotides, the sequence is TGCAGCGCCGGAGGGGAAACTGGGGCCAACGTCCTGACTTTC.